This T cell receptor beta chain was profiled in a study of OX40 agonist ivuxolimab in advanced cancers. General observations from the study: With doses of 0.1-3.0 mg/kg, partial responders showed among the lowest clonal expansion.

The germline V and J ends were trimmed by 5 bases and 0 bases, with 7 bases remaining between them. The CDR3 is 13 amino acids. CDR1 SNHLY and CDR2 FYNNEI come from the germline V gene. Regarding this clone: Its matching antigen is unknown.

Sequenced by immunoSEQ multiplex PCR; TCRdb stores in-frame clones only, minus some. This table has about 77,000 clones, about 85% appearing once. This rearrangement joins TRBV2 to TRBJ1-1; no clear D gene. Sequenced material: CD4+ or CD8+ T cells sorted from blood, taken in a trial of the OX40 agonist ivuxolimab. The sequence derives from an adult with an advanced solid tumor such as melanoma, head and neck, liver or kidney cancer. The DNA for the CDR3 is TGTGCCAGCAGTCCGGGTCTGAACACTGAAGCTTTCTTT. Amino acid sequence: CASSPGLNTEAFF.